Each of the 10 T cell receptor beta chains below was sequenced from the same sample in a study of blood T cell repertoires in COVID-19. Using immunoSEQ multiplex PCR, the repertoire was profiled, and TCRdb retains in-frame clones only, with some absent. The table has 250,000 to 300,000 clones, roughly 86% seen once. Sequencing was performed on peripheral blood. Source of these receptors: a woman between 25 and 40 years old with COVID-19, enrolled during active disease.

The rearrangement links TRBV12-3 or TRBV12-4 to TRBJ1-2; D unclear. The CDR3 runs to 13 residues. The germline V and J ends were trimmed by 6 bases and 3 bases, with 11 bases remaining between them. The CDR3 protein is CASSPTLYYGYTF. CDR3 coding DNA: TGTGCCAGCAGCCCGACACTTTACTATGGCTACACCTTC.

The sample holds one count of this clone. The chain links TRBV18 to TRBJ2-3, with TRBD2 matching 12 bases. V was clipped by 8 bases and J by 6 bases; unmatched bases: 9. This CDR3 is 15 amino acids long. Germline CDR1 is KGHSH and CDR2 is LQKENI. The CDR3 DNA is TGTGCCAGCACGGTAACTAGCGGGGGGCCGGATACGCAGTATTTT. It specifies CASTVTSGGPDTQYF.

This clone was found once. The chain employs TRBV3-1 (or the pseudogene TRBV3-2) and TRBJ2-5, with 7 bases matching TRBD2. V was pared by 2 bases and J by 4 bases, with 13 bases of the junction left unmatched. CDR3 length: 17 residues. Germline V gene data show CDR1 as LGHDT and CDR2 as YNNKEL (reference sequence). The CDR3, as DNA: TGTGCCAGCAGCCAAAAAGTGAGCGGGGCCAGAGGAGAGACCCAGTACTTC. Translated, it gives CASSQKVSGARGETQYF.

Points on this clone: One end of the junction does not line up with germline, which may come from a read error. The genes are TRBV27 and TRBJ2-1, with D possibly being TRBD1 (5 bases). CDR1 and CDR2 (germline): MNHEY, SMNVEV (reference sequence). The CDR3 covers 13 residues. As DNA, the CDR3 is TGTGCCAGCAGTTTAGATATAACTGGACAATTCCTCTTC. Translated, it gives CASSLDITGQFLF.

DNA of the CDR3: TGTGCCACGGCGGCCTACAGGGAAGTCAATCAGCCCCAGCATTTT. It codes for CATAAYREVNQPQHF. The chain carries TRBV10-3 and TRBJ1-5, with TRBD1 as a possible D gene (6 bases). Deletions cut 10 bases from V and 3 bases from J, with 19 bases between. This CDR3 spans 15 amino acids. Germline CDR1 is ENHRY and CDR2 is SYGVKD.

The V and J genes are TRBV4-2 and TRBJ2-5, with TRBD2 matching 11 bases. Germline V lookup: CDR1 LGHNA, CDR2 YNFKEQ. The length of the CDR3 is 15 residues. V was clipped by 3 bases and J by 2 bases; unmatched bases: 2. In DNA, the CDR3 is TGTGCCAGCAGCCAGCTAGCGGGGGGTCAAGAGACCCAGTACTTC. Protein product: CASSQLAGGQETQYF.

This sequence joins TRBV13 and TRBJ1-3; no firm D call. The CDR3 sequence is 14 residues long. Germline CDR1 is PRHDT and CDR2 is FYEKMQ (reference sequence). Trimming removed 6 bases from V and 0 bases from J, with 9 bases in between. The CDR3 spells CASRLPSSGNTIYF. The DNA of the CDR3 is TGTGCCAGCAGGCTACCTAGCTCTGGAAACACCATATATTTT.

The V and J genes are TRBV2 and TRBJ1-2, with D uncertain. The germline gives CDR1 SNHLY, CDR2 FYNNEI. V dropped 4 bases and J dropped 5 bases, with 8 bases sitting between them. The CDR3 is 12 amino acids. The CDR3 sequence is CASSVNKYGYTF. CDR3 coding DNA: TGTGCCAGCAGTGTAAACAAGTATGGCTACACCTTC.

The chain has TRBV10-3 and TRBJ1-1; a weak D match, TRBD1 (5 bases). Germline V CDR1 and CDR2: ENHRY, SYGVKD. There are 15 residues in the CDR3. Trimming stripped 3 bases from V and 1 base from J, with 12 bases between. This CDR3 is CAISELGPQNTEAFF. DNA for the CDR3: TGTGCCATCAGTGAACTGGGGCCCCAGAACACTGAAGCTTTCTTT.

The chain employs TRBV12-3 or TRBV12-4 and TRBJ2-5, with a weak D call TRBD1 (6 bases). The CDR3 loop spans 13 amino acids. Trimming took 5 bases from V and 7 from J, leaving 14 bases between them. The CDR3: CASSPNREGTQYF. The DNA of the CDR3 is TGTGCCAGCAGTCCCAACAGGGAAGGGACCCAGTACTTC.